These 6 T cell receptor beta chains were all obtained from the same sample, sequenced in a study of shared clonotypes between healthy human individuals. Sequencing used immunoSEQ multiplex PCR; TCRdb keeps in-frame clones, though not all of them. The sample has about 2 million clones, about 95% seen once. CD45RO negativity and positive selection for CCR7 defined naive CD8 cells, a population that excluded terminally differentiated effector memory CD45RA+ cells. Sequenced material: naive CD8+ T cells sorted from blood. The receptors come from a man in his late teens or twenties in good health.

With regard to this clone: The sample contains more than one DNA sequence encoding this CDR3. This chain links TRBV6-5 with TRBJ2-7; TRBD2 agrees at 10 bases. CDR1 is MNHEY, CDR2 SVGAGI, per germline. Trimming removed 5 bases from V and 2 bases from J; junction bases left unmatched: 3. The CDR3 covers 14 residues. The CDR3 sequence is CASSLAGAPYEQYF. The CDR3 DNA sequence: TGTGCCAGCAGTCTAGCGGGAGCTCCCTACGAGCAGTACTTC.

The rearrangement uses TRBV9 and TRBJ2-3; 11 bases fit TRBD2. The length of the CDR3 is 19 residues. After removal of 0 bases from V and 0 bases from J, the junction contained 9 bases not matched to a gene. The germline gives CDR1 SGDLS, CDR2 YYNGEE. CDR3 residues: CASSVGTLLAGGSTDTQYF. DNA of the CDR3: TGTGCCAGCAGCGTAGGGACCCTCCTAGCGGGGGGAAGCACAGATACGCAGTATTTT.

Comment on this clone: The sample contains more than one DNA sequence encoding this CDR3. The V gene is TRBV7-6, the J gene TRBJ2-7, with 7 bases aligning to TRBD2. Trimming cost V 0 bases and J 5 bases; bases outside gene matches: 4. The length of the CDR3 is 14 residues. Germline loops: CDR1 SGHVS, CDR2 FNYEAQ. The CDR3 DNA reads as TGTGCCAGCAGCTTAGCCGGGGGAGGGGACGAGCAGTACTTC. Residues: CASSLAGGGDEQYF.

As DNA, the CDR3 is TGTGCCAGCAGTGAAAATTGGGAGAATGGCTACACCTTC. This sequence encodes CASSENWENGYTF. V is TRBV6-1 and J is TRBJ1-2, with D hard to call. The CDR3 sequence is 13 residues long. Germline CDR1 MNHNS, CDR2 SASEGT. The germline V and J ends were trimmed by 2 bases and 6 bases, with 10 bases remaining between them.

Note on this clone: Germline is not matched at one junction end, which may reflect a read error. For the CDR3, the DNA is TGTGCCGGCAGCTTAGGACAGGGGTTCGCTTTCTTT. Protein: CAGSLGQGFAFF. This chain connects TRBV7-9 to TRBJ1-1, with 9 bases fitting TRBD1. Germline assignment: CDR1 SEHNR and CDR2 FQNEAQ (reference sequence). This CDR3 has 12 residues.

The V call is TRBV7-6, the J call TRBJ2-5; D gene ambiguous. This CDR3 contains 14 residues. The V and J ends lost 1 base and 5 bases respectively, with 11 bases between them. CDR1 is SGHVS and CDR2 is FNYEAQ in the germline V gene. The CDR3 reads CASSLVEIGETQYF. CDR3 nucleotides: TGTGCCAGCAGCTTAGTGGAGATTGGGGAGACCCAGTACTTC.